The 11 T cell receptor beta chains in this list originate from one sample, sequenced in a study of shared clonotypes between healthy human individuals. The data were produced by immunoSEQ multiplex PCR, yet TCRdb's version contains in-frame clones alone and is incomplete. Of some 2,500,000 clones detected, roughly 90% appear once; the ten largest clones hold roughly 0.34%. The sequenced sample consisted of naive CD4+ T cells from PBMCs. Subset here: CD45RA+ positively selected. The receptors were sampled from a man aged 18 to 35 in good health. Some clones in this sample may be carry-over from other donors' samples.

The gene calls are TRBV2 and TRBJ2-1; 7 nucleotides align to TRBD2. The CDR3 runs 12 residues. The germline gives CDR1 SNHLY, CDR2 FYNNEI. The J segment lost 14 bases and the V segment lost 6 bases, leaving 10 bases of the junction unmatched. CDR3 sequence: CASRQAGNQEFF. Written as DNA, the CDR3 is TGTGCCAGCAGACAAGCGGGGAACCAGGAGTTCTTC.

The chain employs TRBV9 and TRBJ2-2; 8 bases are a match to TRBD1. Trimming took 4 bases from V and 8 from J; bases not matched to a gene: 10. The germline V gene has CDR1 SGDLS and CDR2 YYNGEE. This CDR3 comprises 15 residues. Written as DNA, the CDR3 is TGTGCCAGCAGCACCAGGACAGGGCCATCGGGGGAGCTGTTTTTT. Translating gives CASSTRTGPSGELFF.

About this clone: The sample contains more than one DNA sequence encoding this CDR3. V is TRBV18 and J is TRBJ2-7; TRBD1 agrees at 11 bases. Germline V gene data show CDR1 as KGHSH and CDR2 as LQKENI. This CDR3 spans 14 amino acids. With 5 bases clipped from V and 4 bases from J, the junction kept 4 bases outside the gene matches. For the CDR3, the DNA is TGTGCCAGCTCAGCCGGGACAGGGGGGTACGAGCAGTACTTC. Amino acid sequence: CASSAGTGGYEQYF. Full variable domain (outside the CDR3, taken from reference TRBV18 and TRBJ2-7): NAGVMQNPRHLVRRRGQEARLRCSPMKGHSHVYWYRQLPEEGLKFMVYLQKENIIDESGMPKERFSAEFPKEGPSILRIQQVVRGDSAAYFCASSAGTGGYEQYFGPGTRLTVT.

This clone has more than one count but fewer than ten. The chain uses TRBV28 and TRBJ2-3; either TRBD1 or TRBD2 may fit D (6 bases each). The germline gives CDR1 MDHEN, CDR2 SYDVKM. The CDR3 sequence is 15 residues long. V lost 5 bases and J lost 7, with 19 bases in between. The CDR3 loop reads CASSPGLGGENTQYF. For the CDR3, the DNA is TGTGCCAGCAGTCCCGGATTGGGGGGCGAGAATACGCAGTATTTT.

The genes are TRBV18 and TRBJ2-7; TRBD1 might be the D (6 bases). The V end was cut by 6 bases, the J end by 0 bases, with 15 bases between. The CDR3 extends over 15 amino acids. In germline, CDR1 is KGHSH, CDR2 LQKENI. CDR3 loop: CASSRTASNSYEQYF. The CDR3 DNA follows: TGTGCCAGCTCCAGGACAGCCTCAAACTCCTACGAGCAGTACTTC.

The rearrangement links TRBV7-9 to TRBJ2-7; 8 bases agree with TRBD2. Germline values: CDR1 SEHNR, CDR2 FQNEAQ (reference sequence). This CDR3 contains 15 residues. The J segment lost 3 bases and the V segment lost 4 bases, leaving 8 bases of the junction unmatched. The CDR3 DNA reads TGTGCCAGCAGCTCGGGGGGGGCTGGCCTCTACGAGCAGTACTTC. Its protein product is CASSSGGAGLYEQYF.

The chain is built from TRBV28 and TRBJ2-7; 8 nucleotides line up with TRBD1. Germline lookup yields CDR1 MDHEN and CDR2 SYDVKM. CDR3 size: 17 residues. V shed 6 bases, J shed 4 bases, and the junction held 17 bases outside the gene matches. The CDR3 region is CASRRSTVWDRLYEQYF. The CDR3 coding sequence is TGTGCCAGCAGGCGTTCTACCGTTTGGGACAGGCTGTACGAGCAGTACTTC.

This clone has only a few counts. The rearrangement links TRBV5-1 to TRBJ2-7, with 10 bases identical to TRBD1. In germline, CDR1 is SGHRS, CDR2 YFSETQ. This CDR3 contains 15 residues. V was pared by 4 bases and J by 4 bases, with 8 bases of the junction left unmatched. The DNA for the CDR3 is TGCGCCAGCAGCACCCAGACAGGGGGCATTTACGAGCAGTACTTC. It translates to CASSTQTGGIYEQYF.

The chain uses TRBV7-9 and TRBJ2-1; tentatively, D is TRBD1 or TRBD2 (5 bases each). Germline V gene lookup returns CDR1 SEHNR and CDR2 FQNEAQ (reference sequence). Trimming cost V 5 bases and J 6 bases, with 17 bases left between them. This CDR3 is 15 amino acids long. CDR3 nucleotide sequence: TGTGCCAGCAGCGCGAGGGCGGCAGGGCGCAATGAGCAGTTCTTC. This gives the protein CASSARAAGRNEQFF.

V is TRBV4-1 and J is TRBJ2-3, with TRBD2 matching 7 bases. The CDR3 has 16 amino acids. CDR1 and CDR2 (germline): MGHRA, YSYEKL. The junction had 10 bases not matched to a gene; V was cut back by 4 bases and J by 3 bases. CDR3 loop: CASSPRGREWTDTQYF. The CDR3 nucleotides are TGCGCCAGCAGCCCCCGCGGGCGGGAGTGGACAGATACGCAGTATTTT.

The V gene is TRBV5-1, the J gene TRBJ2-3; a weak D match, TRBD2 (6 bases). Trimming stripped 2 bases from V and 4 bases from J, with 17 bases between. The CDR3 totals 16 residues. CDR1 is SGHRS, CDR2 YFSETQ, per germline. The CDR3 DNA follows: TGCGCCAGCAGCTTCGGCGGGAAAGCCCCTGCAGATACGCAGTATTTT. Protein: CASSFGGKAPADTQYF.